The 13 T cell receptor beta chains in this list originate from one sample, sequenced in a study of Ad26.COV2.S vaccination and SARS-CoV-2 variants. The protocol was immunoSEQ multiplex PCR, while the TCRdb copy is restricted to in-frame clones and leaves out a portion. Of some 390,000 clones listed, about 88% are singletons. The treatment is: around 19 received Ad26.COV2.S at low or high dose, single or two shots; five or six received placebo; per-sample allocation not given. Collection of samples fell on day 63 after the first vaccine or placebo injection. Sequenced here: peripheral blood, sampled in a trial of Ad26.COV2.S vaccine versus placebo. The receptor source for this set is a person aged 18 to 59 who received the Ad26.COV2.S COVID-19 vaccine or a placebo.

This clone showed up just a few times. The V call is TRBV7-2, the J call TRBJ2-7; D may be TRBD1 (7 bases). The CDR3 spans 15 residues. V was pared by 7 bases and J by 3 bases, with 19 bases between. The V gene's germline CDR1 is SGHTA and CDR2 FQGNSA. The CDR3 sequence: CASTVGGGWFYEQYF. In nucleotides, the CDR3 is TGTGCCAGCACCGTAGGAGGGGGCTGGTTCTACGAGCAGTACTTC.

V is TRBV28 and J is TRBJ1-5; D not resolved. Germline V lookup: CDR1 MDHEN, CDR2 SYDVKM. The ends were cut back, 6 bases at V and 7 bases at J, with 10 bases in the middle. The CDR3 consists of 12 residues. The CDR3 DNA sequence: TGTGCCAGCAGCGAGGGTACCCAGCCCCAGCATTTT. It encodes CASSEGTQPQHF.

The rearrangement links TRBV14 to TRBJ2-3; possibly TRBD2 for D (6 bases). Germline CDR1 and CDR2: SGHDN and FVKESK. The CDR3 is made up of 17 amino acids. Trimming left V 2 bases short and J 5 bases short, with 20 bases between. As DNA, the CDR3 is TGTGCCAGCAGCCAACTCCCAGCGCTAGCGTTCGGAGATACGCAGTATTTT. Translating it yields CASSQLPALAFGDTQYF.

The chain is built from TRBV27 and TRBJ2-1; D gene ambiguous. This CDR3 is 14 amino acids long. With 3 bases removed from V and 5 bases from J, the gap between germline ends came to 11 bases. Germline-derived CDR1 and CDR2 are MNHEY and SMNVEV (reference sequence). CDR3 DNA: TGTGCCAGCAGTTTTGGAACCAGACACAATGAGCAGTTCTTC. This sequence encodes CASSFGTRHNEQFF.

As DNA, the CDR3 is TGCAGTGCTAGAGAGACGACTGAGCAGTTCTTC. This encodes CSARETTEQFF. The chain recombines TRBV20-1 with TRBJ2-1; D call uncertain. This CDR3 comprises 11 residues. V was trimmed by 0 bases and J by 9 bases, leaving 6 bases between them. Germline CDR1 and CDR2: DFQATT and SNEGSKA (reference sequence).

The V gene is TRBV2, the J gene TRBJ2-3; D is undetermined. CDR3 size: 12 residues. Germline V CDR1 and CDR2: SNHLY, FYNNEI. Trimming stripped 5 bases from V and 2 bases from J, with 5 bases between. DNA for the CDR3: TGTGCCAGCAGTCTTTACACAGATACGCAGTATTTT. As protein: CASSLYTDTQYF.

J is TRBJ1-4 and V is TRBV20-1, with D perhaps TRBD1 (5 bases). Germline V CDR1 and CDR2: DFQATT, SNEGSKA (reference sequence). The CDR3 contains 14 residues. Trimming removed 3 bases at V and 7 bases at J, with 15 bases between. The CDR3 loop reads CSASEWGISEKLFF. In DNA, the CDR3 is TGCAGTGCTAGTGAATGGGGGATAAGTGAAAAACTGTTTTTT.

This clone was seen a single time. The rearrangement uses TRBV2 and TRBJ1-4; D ambiguous. CDR1 and CDR2 from the germline V gene are SNHLY and FYNNEI. Trimming cost V 7 bases and J 0 bases, with 9 bases left between them. This CDR3 comprises 14 residues. Here the CDR3 DNA reads TGTGCCAGCACCCCGCGAACAACTAATGAAAAACTGTTTTTT. It is translated as CASTPRTTNEKLFF. The variable domain in full, with the rest retrieved from reference TRBV2 and TRBJ1-4, is EPEVTQTPSHQVTQMGQEVILRCVPISNHLYFYWYRQILGQKVEFLVSFYNNEISEKSEIFDDQFSVERPDGSNFTLKIRSTKLEDSAMYFCASTPRTTNEKLFFGSGTQLSVL.

This clone was seen once. V gene TRBV18 combines with J gene TRBJ1-2; 10 nucleotides align to TRBD1. CDR1 and CDR2 (germline): KGHSH, LQKENI. This CDR3 has 15 amino acids. The V and J ends lost 0 bases and 2 bases, in that order; junction bases with no gene match: 0. CDR3 region: CASSPPGQGNYGYTF. The CDR3 nucleotides read TGTGCCAGCTCACCACCGGGACAGGGGAACTATGGCTACACCTTC.

The rearrangement links TRBV18 to TRBJ2-3, with 8 nucleotides matching TRBD1. CDR3 size: 14 residues. J lost 5 bases, V lost 3 bases, and 4 bases had no gene match. The germline V gene encodes CDR1 KGHSH and CDR2 LQKENI. CDR3: CASSPDREVDTQYF. The CDR3 DNA is TGTGCCAGCTCACCGGACAGGGAGGTAGATACGCAGTATTTT.

The J gene is TRBJ2-7, the V gene TRBV27; TRBD1 might be the D (5 bases). Germline CDR1 MNHEY, CDR2 SMNVEV (reference sequence). This CDR3 has 15 amino acids. V shed 4 bases and J shed 2 bases, with 15 bases lying between them. CDR3 bases: TGTGCCAGCAGTTCCCCGCTGGGGCCTACCTACGAGCAGTACTTC. Protein product: CASSSPLGPTYEQYF.

This chain joins TRBV29-1 and TRBJ2-1; 7 nucleotides match TRBD2. V was pared by 4 bases and J by 2 bases, with 8 bases of the junction left unmatched. Germline CDR1 reads SQVTM; CDR2 reads ANQGSEA. The CDR3 has 15 residues. CDR3 sequence: CSVGRPSGTYNEQFF. In DNA form, the CDR3 reads TGCAGCGTTGGGCGTCCCAGCGGGACCTACAATGAGCAGTTCTTC.

CDR3 nucleotides: TGTGCCAGCAGTTCCGGATTAGGACTAGCGGGAGTGGTCGAGCAGTACTTC. It translates to CASSSGLGLAGVVEQYF. The chain has TRBV6-2 or TRBV6-3 and TRBJ2-7, with TRBD2 matching over 13 bases. This CDR3 spans 17 amino acids. V dropped 4 bases and J dropped 6; count of bases not matched to a gene: 12. Per the germline V gene, CDR1 is MNHEY and CDR2 is SVGEGT.